A single TCR beta chain is shown here with its context. This sample was included in a study of blood T cell repertoires in COVID-19. The protocol was immunoSEQ multiplex PCR, while the TCRdb copy is restricted to in-frame clones and leaves out a portion. This sample yields about 310,000 clones, of which around 90% are seen a single time; 1% belongs to the top ten. CDR1 and CDR2 (germline): MNHEY, SVGAGI. The length of the CDR3 is 14 residues. Trimming took 1 base from V and 6 from J; bases not matched to a gene: 3. Sequencing was performed on peripheral blood. This receptor was taken from a man aged 50-60 years with active or convalescent COVID-19. The chain has TRBV6-5 and TRBJ2-7; 10 nucleotides align to TRBD1. The CDR3 loop reads CASSYLGQGSEQYF. CDR3 DNA sequence: TGTGCCAGCAGTTACTTGGGACAGGGGTCCGAGCAGTACTTC.